The 3 T cell receptor beta chains presented below share a single source sample, sequenced in a study of T-cell reconstitution after alpha-beta-depleted transplantation in children. Unique molecular identifiers were incorporated when the TCRbeta library was constructed. TCRdb recomputed calls from the PCR reads with MiXCR, one row per CDR3 protein. The table shows roughly 220,000 distinct CDR3 sequences, with approximately 9.8% occurring only once. Sequencing was performed on PBMCs from the stem cell graft donor, taken from the stem cell graft. The receptors come from a human donor who donated a stem cell graft to a child with SCID.

In its sample, this clonotype was seen many times. The V and J genes are TRBV30 and TRBJ2-1, with D possibly TRBD2 on 6 matching bases. Germline CDR1 and CDR2: GTSNPN and SVGIG (reference sequence). Trimming left V 0 bases short and J 0 bases short, with 9 bases between. The length of the CDR3 is 15 residues. This CDR3 reads CAWSVGRPSYNEQFF. For the CDR3, the DNA is TGTGCCTGGAGTGTGGGGAGGCCCTCCTACAATGAGCAGTTCTTC.

This clonotype was seen just once. This may stem from a read error, because a much larger clone lies one nucleotide away. The CDR3 is CASSHPSAGDRGPGNTEAFF. The CDR3 bases are TGTGCCAGCAGTCACCCGAGTGCAGGTGACAGGGGGCCCGGGAACACTGAAGCTTTCTTT. The chain combines TRBV6-2 or TRBV6-3 with TRBJ1-1; 10 nucleotides line up with TRBD1. V trimming: 5 bases; J trimming: 1 base; junction bases outside the gene matches: 19. This CDR3 is built from 20 residues. CDR1 MNHEY and CDR2 SVGEGT come from the germline V gene.

This clonotype has at least ten counts. V usage is TRBV30 and J usage is TRBJ1-6; D not certain. CDR1 GTSNPN and CDR2 SVGIG come from the germline V gene (reference sequence). Trimming left V 0 bases short and J 10 bases short, with 7 bases between. The CDR3 sequence is 12 residues long. The CDR3 DNA reads as TGTGCCTGGAGTGTAGAAGGGTCACCCCTCCACTTT. As protein: CAWSVEGSPLHF.